A selection of T cell receptor beta chains follows, all from one sample in a study of radiotherapy plus CTLA-4 blockade in lung cancer. The protocol was immunoSEQ multiplex PCR, while the TCRdb copy is restricted to in-frame clones and leaves out a portion. The sample carries tens of thousands of clones, around four fifths recorded once. Sequencing was performed on peripheral blood, taken from a patient treated with radiotherapy plus ipilimumab. These receptors came from a human donor with non-small cell lung cancer who had stable disease on radiotherapy plus ipilimumab. CDR3s include the opening cysteine and the closing phenylalanine or tryptophan. The order of the fields is J gene, clone size, V gene, CDR3 protein. Some rows mark clone size as missing; the rest say once, few, many or name a class of expanded clone.

J gene: TRBJ1-5
clone size: .
V gene: TRBV30
CDR3 protein: CAWSGQNNQPQHF

J gene: TRBJ1-6
clone size: .
V gene: TRBV5-4
CDR3 protein: CASSFDRGRGNSPLHF

J gene: TRBJ2-3
clone size: .
V gene: TRBV7-3
CDR3 protein: CASSVAGGTADTQYF

J gene: TRBJ1-5
clone size: .
V gene: TRBV9
CDR3 protein: CASSLQGNQPQHF

J gene: TRBJ2-2
clone size: .
V gene: TRBV7-9
CDR3 protein: CASSSQMVGTRLGPGELFF

J gene: TRBJ1-1
clone size: few
V gene: TRBV7-8
CDR3 protein: CASSLKGQTVNTEAFF

J gene: TRBJ1-1
clone size: .
V gene: TRBV7-9
CDR3 protein: CASSLEGRIVTEAFF

J gene: TRBJ1-4
clone size: .
V gene: TRBV7-9
CDR3 protein: CASSIDTANEKLFF

J gene: TRBJ1-1
clone size: .
V gene: TRBV14
CDR3 protein: CASSQGGQGAGAFF

J gene: TRBJ2-7
clone size: .
V gene: TRBV5-1
CDR3 protein: CASSLRQAASYEQYF

J gene: TRBJ2-2
clone size: .
V gene: TRBV6-1
CDR3 protein: CASSEGITGELFF

J gene: TRBJ1-1
clone size: .
V gene: TRBV5-1
CDR3 protein: CASSQEPGDTEAFF

J gene: TRBJ2-1
clone size: .
V gene: TRBV6-1
CDR3 protein: CASKTSGGVEQFF

J gene: TRBJ1-2
clone size: .
V gene: TRBV27
CDR3 protein: CASKMRGPYGYTF

J gene: TRBJ1-5
clone size: .
V gene: TRBV7-9
CDR3 protein: CASSLASAGPQPQHF

J gene: TRBJ2-5
clone size: .
V gene: TRBV7-9
CDR3 protein: CASSFVETQYF

J gene: TRBJ2-7
clone size: .
V gene: TRBV6-1
CDR3 protein: CASSISQGGEQYF

J gene: TRBJ2-3
clone size: .
V gene: TRBV27
CDR3 protein: CASSLRPQGGTQYF

J gene: TRBJ2-2
clone size: .
V gene: TRBV5-1
CDR3 protein: CASSLAETGSGELFF

J gene: TRBJ2-7
clone size: few
V gene: TRBV7-2
CDR3 protein: CASSPTPGQGAWEQYF

J gene: TRBJ2-1
clone size: .
V gene: TRBV4-2
CDR3 protein: CASSQDWVAGGPDNEQFF

J gene: TRBJ2-1
clone size: .
V gene: TRBV18
CDR3 protein: CASSPPQAGGGFDEQFF

J gene: TRBJ2-2
clone size: .
V gene: TRBV11-2
CDR3 protein: CASSRGGVNTGELFF

J gene: TRBJ2-5
clone size: .
V gene: TRBV7-8
CDR3 protein: CASSREVGGETQYF

J gene: TRBJ2-1
clone size: .
V gene: TRBV28
CDR3 protein: CATGLASYNEQFF

J gene: TRBJ2-3
clone size: once
V gene: TRBV2
CDR3 protein: CASSEIGNTDTQYF

J gene: TRBJ2-3
clone size: .
V gene: TRBV18
CDR3 protein: CASSPGSVLNTQYF

J gene: TRBJ1-2
clone size: .
V gene: TRBV28
CDR3 protein: CASSSQARGLYGYTF

J gene: TRBJ1-2
clone size: .
V gene: TRBV19
CDR3 protein: CASSDLYSPTNYGYTF

J gene: TRBJ1-2
clone size: .
V gene: TRBV27
CDR3 protein: CASSPNAPFHGYTF

J gene: TRBJ1-2
clone size: .
V gene: TRBV2
CDR3 protein: CASTGTGVAYGYTF

J gene: TRBJ1-2
clone size: few
V gene: TRBV5-6
CDR3 protein: CASSPSDRAGYGYTF

J gene: TRBJ1-2
clone size: .
V gene: TRBV28
CDR3 protein: CASSLFSAVPGYTF

J gene: TRBJ1-1
clone size: .
V gene: TRBV19
CDR3 protein: CASTVNRGYTEAFF

J gene: TRBJ2-1
clone size: .
V gene: TRBV5-6
CDR3 protein: CASSFSFRDPNEQFF

J gene: TRBJ2-1
clone size: .
V gene: TRBV4-2
CDR3 protein: CASSQDVASDEQFF

J gene: TRBJ2-3
clone size: once
V gene: TRBV28
CDR3 protein: CASARGGSTDTQYF

J gene: TRBJ1-2
clone size: .
V gene: TRBV6-1
CDR3 protein: CASNFRDSPGYTF

J gene: TRBJ1-4
clone size: once
V gene: TRBV9
CDR3 protein: CASSVEDTGLNEKLFF

J gene: TRBJ1-1
clone size: .
V gene: TRBV2
CDR3 protein: CASSEEGRNTEAFF

J gene: TRBJ2-3
clone size: .
V gene: TRBV28
CDR3 protein: CASRPTSGIPTDTQYF

J gene: TRBJ2-7
clone size: .
V gene: TRBV11-3
CDR3 protein: CASSLGSQGTGSYEQYF

J gene: TRBJ2-7
clone size: .
V gene: TRBV11-3
CDR3 protein: CASSFGHANGEQYF

J gene: TRBJ2-3
clone size: .
V gene: TRBV5-1
CDR3 protein: CASSLGLAGSTQYF

J gene: TRBJ1-6
clone size: .
V gene: TRBV9
CDR3 protein: CASSVEDPRNSPLHF

J gene: TRBJ1-2
clone size: .
V gene: TRBV28
CDR3 protein: CASLPTAQNYGYTF

J gene: TRBJ2-7
clone size: .
V gene: TRBV6-5
CDR3 protein: CASSRDPYYEQYF

J gene: TRBJ1-1
clone size: .
V gene: TRBV6-1
CDR3 protein: CASSDRGRSTEAFF

J gene: TRBJ1-2
clone size: .
V gene: TRBV5-1
CDR3 protein: CASRWGGDGYTF

J gene: TRBJ2-7
clone size: .
V gene: TRBV5-4
CDR3 protein: CASSLDRGSYEQYF

J gene: TRBJ2-1
clone size: .
V gene: TRBV11-3
CDR3 protein: CASSLGVGQGASNEQFF

J gene: TRBJ1-2
clone size: .
V gene: TRBV30
CDR3 protein: CASIQEYGYTF

J gene: TRBJ1-5
clone size: .
V gene: TRBV6-1
CDR3 protein: CASSDRQQVFNQPQHF

J gene: TRBJ2-1
clone size: .
V gene: TRBV2
CDR3 protein: CASRATAGYNEQFF